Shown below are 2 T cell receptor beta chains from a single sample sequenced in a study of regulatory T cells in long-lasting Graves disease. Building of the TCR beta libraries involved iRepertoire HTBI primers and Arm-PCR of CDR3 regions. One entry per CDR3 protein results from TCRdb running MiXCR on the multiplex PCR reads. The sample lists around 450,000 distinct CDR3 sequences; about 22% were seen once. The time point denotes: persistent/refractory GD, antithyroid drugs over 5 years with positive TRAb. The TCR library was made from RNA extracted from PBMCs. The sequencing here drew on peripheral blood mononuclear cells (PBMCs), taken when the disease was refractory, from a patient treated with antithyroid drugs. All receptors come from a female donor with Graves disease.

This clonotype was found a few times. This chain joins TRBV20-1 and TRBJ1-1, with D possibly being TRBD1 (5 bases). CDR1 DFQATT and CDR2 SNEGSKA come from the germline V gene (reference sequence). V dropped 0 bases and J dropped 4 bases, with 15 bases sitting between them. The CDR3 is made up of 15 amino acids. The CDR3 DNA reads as TGCAGTGCTAGAGACGGGGCAGATACGGGCACTGAAGCTTTCTTT. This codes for CSARDGADTGTEAFF.

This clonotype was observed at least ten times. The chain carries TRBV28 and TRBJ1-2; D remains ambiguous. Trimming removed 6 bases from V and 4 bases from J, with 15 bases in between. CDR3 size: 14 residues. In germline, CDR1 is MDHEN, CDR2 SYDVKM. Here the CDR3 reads CASRVFSGSYGYTF. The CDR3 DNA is TGTGCCAGCAGAGTATTCTCGGGGTCCTATGGCTACACCTTC.